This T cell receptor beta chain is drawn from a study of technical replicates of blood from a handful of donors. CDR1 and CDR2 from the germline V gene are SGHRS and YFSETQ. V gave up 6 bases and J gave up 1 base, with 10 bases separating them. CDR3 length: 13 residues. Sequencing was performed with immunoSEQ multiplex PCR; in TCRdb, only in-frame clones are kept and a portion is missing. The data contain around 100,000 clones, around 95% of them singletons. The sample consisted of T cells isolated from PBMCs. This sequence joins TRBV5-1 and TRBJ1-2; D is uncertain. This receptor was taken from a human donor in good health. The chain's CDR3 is CASKISDNYGYTF. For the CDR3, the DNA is TGCGCCAGCAAGATCTCAGATAACTATGGCTACACCTTC.